This record concerns one T cell receptor beta chain sequence. The antigen is undetermined. The protocol was immunoSEQ multiplex PCR, while the TCRdb copy is restricted to in-frame clones and leaves out a portion. The data show 90,000 to 130,000 clones, with about 94% seen just once and roughly 0.5% held by the top ten. This sample was taken from a study of graft-versus-host responses after intestinal transplantation. Study overall: Multivisceral, liver-intestinal, or isolated intestinal grafts went to recipients. Study results and limitations: Some GvH clones appeared in ileal mucosa or blood before recipient bone marrow. Some patients had graft-donor T cell macrochimerism. In their allografts, the ratios of graft-versus-host to host-versus-graft T cell clones were high. Peak levels of circulating GvH clones tracked with early post-transplant HvG declines.

This CDR3 is 11 amino acids long. Trimming shortened V by 1 base and J by 6 bases, and 4 bases separated the two germline ends. The germline gives CDR1 DFQATT, CDR2 SNEGSKA (reference sequence). The source of this sequence is a human donor who received an intestinal transplant. Sample: unstimulated CD8+ T cells sorted from spleen or lymph node cells, taken before intestinal transplant. V is TRBV20-1 and J is TRBJ1-5; no definite D call. CDR3 in amino acids: CSARATQPQHF. In DNA form, the CDR3 reads TGCAGTGCTAGAGCGACTCAGCCCCAGCATTTT.